This T cell receptor (beta chain) was identified during a study of shared clonotypes between healthy human individuals (dated by TCRdb to the early 2020s). Study-level background: The cohort comprised two women and a few men aged 18 to 49 years. For each donor, three plates each were used for CD4 naive and CD4 memory, two plates were used for CD8 naive, and one plate was used for CD8 memory. The study deeply sequenced blood TCR repertoires of five healthy adults to estimate repertoire size and the extent of clonotype sharing between individuals. Different laboratories and diverse techniques were used to prepare libraries and sequence TCR repertoires, to increase sequencing depth and limit assay-specific biases. Between about 0.85 and 10 billion PBMCs per donor were obtained by leukapheresis. What the work shows at the level of the full study, not this receptor alone: Compared with non-shared clonotypes, clonotypes shared by all four sorted-subset donors had higher generation probabilities. Around 5% of naive CD4, 3% to 3.5% of naive CD8, about 2.1% of memory CD4, and 0.4% of memory CD8 clonotypes were shared across a few donors. Rarefaction of sorted-subset datasets indicated incomplete sequencing despite the large sequencing depth. Based on pairwise subsampling, the degree of clonotype sharing among donors was expected to be affected by sequencing depth. Because the study included a small number of donors, the genetic and exposure-history diversity represented was limited. Naive subsets generally had larger estimated clonotype richness than memory subsets. Sampling was restricted to blood, and TCR repertoires in tissues likely differ from the TCR repertoires found in blood.

This clone appeared a single time. What antigen it recognizes has not been identified. No much larger clone exists at a distance of one base, and base qualities are not known. Spanning cysteine to phenylalanine, the CDR3 consists of 12 amino acids. Only the CDR3 DNA stays, 36 bases, in frame from base 1. The V end loses 1 base and the J end loses 7 bases, and a stretch of 9 bases separates them. CDR1 and CDR2 are drawn from the germline V gene: SGDLS, YYNGEE. Using the deep immunoSEQ assay, multiplex PCR amplified TCR CDR3 regions from genomic DNA. Genomic DNA extracted from each cell subset was distributed evenly over all wells of several immunoSEQ 96-well plates, and each plate served as one replicate. Each replicate PCR for sorted subsets received around 210 ng genomic DNA, equal to tens of thousands of T cell genomes. Purified libraries were quantified with a Qubit 3.0 fluorometer, sized on a Bioanalyzer 2100, and re-quantified with the KAPA Library Quantification kit. Every immunoSEQ 96-well plate was sequenced on a separate single-read 150-cycle Illumina NextSeq 550 flow cell. The authors processed their data as follows. Because only junctional sequences without quality scores were contained in the immunoSEQ output, filtering matching that applied to full-length reads could not be performed. Sequences were annotated with PyIR, a Python wrapper for IgBLAST v1.9, and V/J genes and CDR3 were assigned using IMGT germline references. Reads were removed for weak V/J assignments (E-value above 1e-6), missing CDR3, stop codons, out-of-frame junctions, or ambiguous translated residues. V3J clonotypes were defined as sequences sharing the same inferred V gene, J gene, and CDR3 amino acid sequence. To compute the percentage overlap between repertoires, the number of shared unique clonotypes was divided by the size of the smaller repertoire. Three approaches were used to assess repertoire richness: RTK rarefaction, the Chao1 estimator, and Recon v2.1 estimates of unobserved clonotypes. OLGA was used to compute generation probabilities for all TCRbeta clonotypes that the gDNA method yielded from four donors. Here the immuneACCESS table is served through TCRdb, limited to in-frame sequences with V and J called. Missing clones are a known gap in these copies; in checked studies unresolved V genes cover under half, and the rest lacks a known reason. The DNA was the basis for D and trimming; V, J and clone size are from that table. A total of 2 million to 2.5 million clones appear in this sample, over 85% of them only once. The ten largest clones capture about 0.39% of the sample.

The donors were healthy, HIV-negative adults with no recently reported acute infections or vaccinations. Every donor was a Caucasian adult living in Nashville, Tennessee, USA. CD4+ T cells were enriched by magnetic negative selection, after which naive cells were positively selected on CD45RA and the negative fraction was taken as the memory subset. After blood collection by leukapheresis, PBMCs were isolated using Ficoll-Histopaque density gradient centrifugation and then cryopreserved in the vapor phase of liquid nitrogen. Analytical flow cytometry was used to check the purity and quantity of every magnetically sorted T cell population. From each sorted fraction, genomic DNA was isolated and quantified by UV absorbance on a Nanodrop 2000c.

The sequencing sample was made of naive CD4+ T cells from PBMCs. The cell subset or site label here, explained by the study, means: CD45RA+ positively selected. This clonotype originated in a man younger than 30 in good health. Some clones in this sample may be carry-over from other donors' samples. The receptor chain draws on TRBV9 and TRBJ2-7; the D element might be TRBD1 or TRBD2, as each aligns at 5 bases. The DNA sequence follows: TGTGCCAGCAGCGTAAAAGAGGGGGAGCAGTACTTC. It encodes CASSVKEGEQYF.